This T cell receptor (beta chain) is drawn from a study of T cells in Graves' hyperthyroidism and ophthalmopathy. A remark on this clonotype: The antigen remains undetermined.

Whole-study results and caveats: It was a median about seven months before onset that the model predicted ophthalmopathy.

Graves' hyperthyroidism was deemed stable given no ophthalmopathy progression within 18 months. Amplification of TCR beta CDR3 regions was performed using RNA transcripts as template. TCR CDR3 underwent first-round RT-PCR with the HTBI primer set. TCRdb reanalysed the multiplex PCR reads using MiXCR and keeps one entry per CDR3 protein. The data show roughly 420,000 distinct CDR3 sequences, with roughly 14% seen just once and approximately 14% held by the top ten. Trimming at V came to 5 bases and at J to 0 bases, leaving 12 bases not matched to a gene. The CDR3 is made up of 17 amino acids. Germline values: CDR1 SGHRS, CDR2 YFSETQ.

The V gene is TRBV5-1, the J gene TRBJ2-3; 7 nucleotides align to TRBD1. What was sequenced was blood. The receptor was isolated from a woman younger than 35 with Graves' hyperthyroidism. Written as DNA, the CDR3 is TGCGCCAGCAGAGGATTTACAGGGGCCGCTAGCACAGATACGCAGTATTTT. This codes for CASRGFTGAASTDTQYF.